This TCR beta chain was sequenced for a study of CD8 T cells in ankylosing spondylitis. Germline V gene data show CDR1 as DFQATT and CDR2 as SNEGSKA (reference sequence). The CDR3 covers 13 residues. With 5 bases removed from V and 4 bases from J, the gap between germline ends came to 14 bases. This clonotype was recorded many times. What it recognizes is unknown. Overall study results and limits: Past studies reported some motif variants in reactive arthritis synovial fluid and blood. Among TCR beta sequences, a motif of under ten highly homologous variants appeared characteristic of ankylosing spondylitis blood. It was reported that disease-linked clones were significantly enriched in matched ankylosing spondylitis synovial fluid.

Researchers built TCR beta libraries using quantitative 5'-RACE with molecular barcodes. TCRdb redid the calling of the 5' RACE reads with MiXCR, one entry per CDR3 protein. The data show 130,000 or so distinct CDR3 sequences, about 7% seen once. The specimen sequenced was blood, either unsorted or a sorted T cell fraction (not recorded which). The source is a male donor with ankylosing spondylitis or in good health (not recorded which). The chain employs TRBV20-1 and TRBJ1-2; D is unresolved. Written as DNA, the CDR3 is TGCAGTGCTGTTCCAACCACCCGCTATGGCTACACCTTC. As protein: CSAVPTTRYGYTF.